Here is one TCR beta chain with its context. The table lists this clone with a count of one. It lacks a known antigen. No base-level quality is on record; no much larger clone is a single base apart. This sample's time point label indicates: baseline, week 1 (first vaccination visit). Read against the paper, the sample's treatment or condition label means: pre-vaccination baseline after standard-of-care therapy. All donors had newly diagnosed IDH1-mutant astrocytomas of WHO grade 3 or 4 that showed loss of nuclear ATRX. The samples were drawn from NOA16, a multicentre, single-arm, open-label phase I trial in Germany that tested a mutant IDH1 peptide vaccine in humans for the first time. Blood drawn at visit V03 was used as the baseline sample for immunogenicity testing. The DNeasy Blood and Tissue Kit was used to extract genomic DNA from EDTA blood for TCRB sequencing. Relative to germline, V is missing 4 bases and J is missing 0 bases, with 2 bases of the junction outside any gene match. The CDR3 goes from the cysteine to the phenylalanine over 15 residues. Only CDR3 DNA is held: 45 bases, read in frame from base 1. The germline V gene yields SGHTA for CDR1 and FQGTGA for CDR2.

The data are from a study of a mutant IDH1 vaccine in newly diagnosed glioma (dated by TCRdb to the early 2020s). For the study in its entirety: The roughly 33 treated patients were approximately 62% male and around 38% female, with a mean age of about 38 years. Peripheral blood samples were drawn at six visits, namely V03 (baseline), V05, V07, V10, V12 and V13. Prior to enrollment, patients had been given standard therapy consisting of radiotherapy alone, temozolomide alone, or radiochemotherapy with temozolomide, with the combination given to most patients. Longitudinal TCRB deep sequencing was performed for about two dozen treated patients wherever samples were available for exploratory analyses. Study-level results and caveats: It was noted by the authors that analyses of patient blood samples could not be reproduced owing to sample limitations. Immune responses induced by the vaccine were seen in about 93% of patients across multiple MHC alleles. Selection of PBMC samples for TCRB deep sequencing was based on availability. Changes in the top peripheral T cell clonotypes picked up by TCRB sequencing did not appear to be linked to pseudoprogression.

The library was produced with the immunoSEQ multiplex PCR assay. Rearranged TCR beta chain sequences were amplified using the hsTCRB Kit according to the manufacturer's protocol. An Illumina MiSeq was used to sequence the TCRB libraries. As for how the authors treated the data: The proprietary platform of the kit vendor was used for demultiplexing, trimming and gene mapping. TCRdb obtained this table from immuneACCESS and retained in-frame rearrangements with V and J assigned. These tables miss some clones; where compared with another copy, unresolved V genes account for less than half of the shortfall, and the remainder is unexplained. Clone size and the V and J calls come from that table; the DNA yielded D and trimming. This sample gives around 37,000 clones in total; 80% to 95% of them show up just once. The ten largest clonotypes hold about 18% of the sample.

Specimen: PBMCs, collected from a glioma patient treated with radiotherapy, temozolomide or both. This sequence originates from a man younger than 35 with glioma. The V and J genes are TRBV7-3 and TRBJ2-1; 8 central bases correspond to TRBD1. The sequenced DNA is TGTGCCAGCAGCTCGACAGGGGACTCCTACAATGAGCAGTTCTTC. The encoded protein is CASSSTGDSYNEQFF.